This TCR beta chain appears in the sequencing data of a study of blood T cell repertoires in COVID-19. For the study at large: Acute-phase and convalescent COVID-19 samples originated in the United States, Italy and Spain. PBMCs, B-cell-depleted T cells, or T cells provided the cDNA or gDNA that made up the material.

Patients at the Seattle site were enrolled during active infection and followed longitudinally. In the authors' workflow: Amplification with reference gene primers provided the estimates of nucleated cell counts. Profiling relied on immunoSEQ multiplex PCR, and the TCRdb table lists in-frame clones only, not all of them. D and trimming come from the DNA, and the V and J calls and clone size come from that table. The profile shows 220,000 or so clones, roughly 86% of them singletons. The J segment lost 8 bases and the V segment lost 6 bases, leaving 6 bases of the junction unmatched. This CDR3 has 13 amino acids. The germline gives CDR1 SNHLY, CDR2 FYNNEI.

The TCR comes from a woman aged 50 to 60 with COVID-19, enrolled during active disease. V gene TRBV2 combines with J gene TRBJ1-4, with 7 bases matching TRBD1. Sample: peripheral blood. CDR3 coding DNA: TGTGCCAGCAGGGGACAGCTCCTAGAAAAACTGTTTTTT. This encodes CASRGQLLEKLFF.